A single sample gave rise to the 5 T cell receptor beta chains below, sequenced in a study of T cell repertoires in cytomegalovirus infection. These receptors have no identified antigens. TCRdb fed the reads into MiXCR, producing one record per CDR3 protein. The data show about 130,000 distinct CDR3 sequences, with 25% to 35% seen just once and 52% held by the top ten. The sample here was CD8+ T cells from cultured PBMCs, taken from culture after CMV antigen stimulation. These TCRs come from a human donor in good health (CMV status not recorded). Some clones in this sample may be carry-over from other donors' samples.

The V and J genes are TRBV11-3 and TRBJ2-5; possibly TRBD1 or TRBD2 for D (7 bases each). Germline V gives CDR1 SGHNT, CDR2 YENEEA. Trimming cost V 4 bases and J 2 bases, with 14 bases left between them. CDR3 length: 15 residues. For the CDR3, the DNA is TGTGCCAGCAGCTACCGACAGGGAGGGCAAGAGACCCAGTACTTC. This translates into CASSYRQGGQETQYF.

The chain carries TRBV12-3 or TRBV12-4 and TRBJ1-2; D possibly corresponds to TRBD1 (6 bases). V was trimmed by 9 bases and J by 6 bases, leaving 11 bases between them. The CDR3 consists of 11 residues. CDR3 in DNA: TGTGCCAGTAAGAAGGGGGATGGCTACACCTTC. It translates to CASKKGDGYTF.

In the case of this clonotype: One end of the junction fails to match germline, which may point to a read error. The chain recombines TRBV3-1 with TRBJ2-7, with 14 bases that match TRBD2. This CDR3 has 18 residues. Germline V gene lookup returns CDR1 LGHDT and CDR2 YNNKEL (reference sequence). The CDR3 region is CDSSQWGLAGAHSYEQYF. The CDR3, as DNA: TGTGACAGCAGCCAATGGGGACTAGCGGGGGCTCACTCCTACGAGCAGTACTTC.

This chain uses TRBV6-1 with TRBJ2-1; 13 bases are shared with TRBD2. The CDR3 is 15 residues long. Germline values: CDR1 MNHNS, CDR2 SASEGT. The junction had 7 bases not matched to a gene; V was cut back by 7 bases and J by 7 bases. This CDR3 is CASTLLAGGTNEQFF. Here the CDR3 DNA reads TGTGCCAGCACCCTACTAGCGGGGGGGACGAATGAGCAGTTCTTC.

In its sample, this clonotype ranks as medium-sized. The chain uses TRBV7-2 and TRBJ1-3; possible D gene TRBD1, 5 bases. V gave up 5 bases and J gave up 0 bases, with 17 bases separating them. CDR3 length: 17 amino acids. Looked up from germline, CDR1 is SGHTA and CDR2 is FQGNSA. In DNA, the CDR3 is TGTGCCAGCAGCCGTTTCTCGGGACTGAGCTCTGGAAACACCATATATTTT. Protein product: CASSRFSGLSSGNTIYF.